The T cell receptor beta chain described here comes from a study of blood T cell repertoires in COVID-19 (dated by TCRdb to between 2020 and 2021). For the study in its entirety: The collaborator samples originated in the United States, Italy and Spain and spanned the acute and convalescent phases of COVID-19. The prospective study material was composed of cDNA or gDNA derived from T cells, B-cell-depleted T cells, or PBMCs. Subjects who had been exposed to COVID-19, were actively infected with it, or had recovered from it provided the deeply sampled blood TCRbeta repertoires that made up the dataset. The repertoires were released in a freely available public database meant as a resource for research on the immune response to SARS-CoV-2. The samples were drawn from two sources: the first 160 participants of the ongoing ImmuneRACE study, and fewer than 1,500 subjects contributed by 6 global collaborators. Sample metadata almost always included a de-identified subject ID, COVID-19 status, age in years and sex. HLA class I and class II types, where available, came from metadata supplied by the sample provider rather than from assay-based typing.

Results the study describes overall, beyond this receptor: The quantity of clinical and demographic metadata differed by source and by participant and was supplied without curation.

TCRbeta CDR3 regions were amplified from genomic DNA using the immunoSEQ Assay, a bias-controlled multiplex PCR. As for the original processing: The number of nucleated cells in each sample was estimated from the amplification of reference gene primers within the assay. To quantify the absolute abundance of each unique TCRbeta CDR3 rearrangement, sequence reads were collapsed and filtered. Productive Simpson clonality was computed per sample as the square root of Simpson's diversity index over productive rearrangements. TCRdb provides this immuneACCESS table in a form limited to in-frame rearrangements. Some clones are lacking; in checked studies, under half of them reflect an unresolved V gene, and why the rest are absent is not known. For V, J and clone size, that table is used; D and trimming come from the DNA. Present in this sample are 80,000 to 90,000 clones, about 83% of which were seen just once. The ten largest account for about 14% of the sample.

CDR1 is given as LGHDT and CDR2 as YNNKEL, both from the germline V gene (reference sequence). The CDR3 numbers 13 residues from cysteine through phenylalanine. The CDR3 DNA has 39 bases and is translated from base 1. V is cut by 1 base and J by 4 bases, and the space between the germline ends is 7 bases. Comment on this clone: Its antigen specificity is not known. Base qualities are not recorded, but no much larger clone differs from it by a single base.

Collaborating institutions collected whole blood in K2EDTA tubes following their own protocols. Collaborator samples were shipped for TCRbeta analysis as frozen whole blood, isolated PBMCs, or DNA extracted from either sample type. The chain employs TRBV3-1 (or the pseudogene TRBV3-2) and TRBJ1-2; no D gene can be assigned with confidence. What was sequenced was peripheral blood. This TCR was sampled from a woman aged 70-85 years with acute or convalescent COVID-19. The nucleotide sequence is TGTGCCAGCAGCCAAGGGAGACTCTATGGCTACACCTTC. Its translation reads: CASSQGRLYGYTF.